This T cell receptor beta chain was sequenced in a study of CD8 T cells in ankylosing spondylitis. In this sample, this clonotype turned up many times. The antigen is undetermined. Study results and caveats: Past studies reported some motif variants in reactive arthritis synovial fluid and blood. One TCR beta motif, made up of 7 or 8 highly homologous variants, appeared characteristic of ankylosing spondylitis blood.

V dropped 5 bases and J dropped 3 bases, with 13 bases sitting between them. The CDR3 is 14 amino acids. Germline assignment: CDR1 LGHNA and CDR2 YNFKEQ. Scientists made TCR beta libraries using quantitative 5'-RACE with molecular barcodes. TCRdb re-analysed the 5' RACE reads in MiXCR, keeping a single row per CDR3 protein. The profile shows around 180,000 distinct CDR3 sequences, around 13% of them singletons. V gene TRBV4-2 combines with J gene TRBJ1-1; no reliable D call. Specimen: blood, either unsorted or a sorted T cell fraction (not recorded which). The receptor was isolated from a female donor with ankylosing spondylitis or in good health (not recorded which). The DNA for the CDR3 is TGTGCCAGCAGCGAACCTGGACGAGACACTGAAGCTTTCTTT. Translated: CASSEPGRDTEAFF.